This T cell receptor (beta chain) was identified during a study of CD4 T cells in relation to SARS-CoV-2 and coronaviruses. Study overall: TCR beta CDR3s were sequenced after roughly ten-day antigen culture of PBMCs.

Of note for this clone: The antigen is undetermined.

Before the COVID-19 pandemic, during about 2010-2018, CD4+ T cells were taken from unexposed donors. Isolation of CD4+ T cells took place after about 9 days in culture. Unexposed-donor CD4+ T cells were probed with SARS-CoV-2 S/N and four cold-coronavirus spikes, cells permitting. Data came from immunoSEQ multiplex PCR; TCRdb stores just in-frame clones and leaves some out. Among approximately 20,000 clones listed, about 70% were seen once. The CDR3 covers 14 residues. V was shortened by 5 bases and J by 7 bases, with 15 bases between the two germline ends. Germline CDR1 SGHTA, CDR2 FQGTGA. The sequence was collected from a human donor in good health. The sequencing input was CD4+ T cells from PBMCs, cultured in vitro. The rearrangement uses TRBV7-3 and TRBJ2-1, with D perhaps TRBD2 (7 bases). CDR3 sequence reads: CASSQGTIGNEQFF. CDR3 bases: TGTGCCAGCAGCCAGGGGACTATCGGAAATGAGCAGTTCTTC.